The rows below give T cell receptor beta chains drawn from one sample of a study of T cells after yellow fever vaccination. Via MiXCR, TCRdb re-called the 5' RACE reads, giving one row per CDR3 protein. The sample holds more than 350,000 distinct CDR3 sequences, approximately 10% seen once. Sample: PBMCs, taken on the day of the first yellow fever vaccination. These receptors all come from a man between 18 and 29 years old who received the YFV17D yellow fever vaccine. Each CDR3 is given with its conserved first and last residue. Clone size is stated in some rows and not others, as once, few, many or a class when expanded.

v_gene: TRBV6-1
abundance: few
CDR3aa: CASSPLGDEQFF

v_gene: TRBV6-5
abundance: few
CDR3aa: CASSYYPGGNNEQFF

v_gene: TRBV7-2
abundance: few
CDR3aa: CASSRGLAGLTDTQYF

v_gene: TRBV6-1
abundance: NA
CDR3aa: CASKPSEGWNSPLHF

v_gene: TRBV7-2
abundance: few
CDR3aa: CASSPSTVMNTEAFF

v_gene: TRBV7-9
abundance: NA
CDR3aa: CASSSERTGGHGYTF

v_gene: TRBV4-1
abundance: few
CDR3aa: CASSYYGLGYNEQFF

v_gene: TRBV6-1
abundance: few
CDR3aa: CASRGTSGAFIEQFF

v_gene: TRBV12-3/TRBV12-4
abundance: NA
CDR3aa: CASQGLSGANVLTF

v_gene: TRBV5-1
abundance: many
CDR3aa: CASSSNGGGRETQYF

v_gene: TRBV11-2
abundance: few
CDR3aa: CASSFNVREGTEAFF

v_gene: TRBV29-1
abundance: few
CDR3aa: CSVLPGTETYEQYF

v_gene: TRBV11-3
abundance: many
CDR3aa: CASSLGTSGGANEQFF

v_gene: TRBV11-2
abundance: few
CDR3aa: CASSLDRGWETQYF

v_gene: TRBV9
abundance: few
CDR3aa: CASSGGEGTTNEKLFF

v_gene: TRBV6-1
abundance: few
CDR3aa: CASSPYGITGEKEETQYF

v_gene: TRBV20-1
abundance: many
CDR3aa: CSARDTPTSYEQYF

v_gene: TRBV5-1
abundance: few
CDR3aa: CASSLTYGGETGELFF

v_gene: TRBV7-9
abundance: few
CDR3aa: CASSFTGTDTQYF

v_gene: TRBV2
abundance: NA
CDR3aa: CASSEEDASTDTQYF

v_gene: TRBV7-2
abundance: NA
CDR3aa: CASSLGLAPLANEQFF

v_gene: TRBV20-1
abundance: many
CDR3aa: CSARFRGTDTF

v_gene: TRBV20-1
abundance: many
CDR3aa: CSAGAGRIDTQYF

v_gene: TRBV2
abundance: many
CDR3aa: CASSKTGGGNIQYF

v_gene: TRBV5-1
abundance: NA
CDR3aa: CASSEVKDGEAFF

v_gene: TRBV4-1
abundance: few
CDR3aa: CASSPHPGITGELFF

v_gene: TRBV24-1
abundance: NA
CDR3aa: CATSDHRTTPGGDTQYF